This TCR beta chain was sequenced during a study of cytomegalovirus exposure and HLA in healthy donors (dated by TCRdb to about 2017). General notes on the study: An earlier analysis of several hundred of the donors reported over 250 Gb of sequence data and around 120 million unique TCR beta sequences obtained from roughly 170 million T cells. About 310 gigabases of sequencing data and some 85 million unique TCR sequences were included in an early release covering several hundred HLA-typed donors. The genetic ancestry cluster associated with self-reported Caucasian donors included around four fifths of the 300 to 450 genotyped donors. The study aimed to test whether signatures of past pathogen exposure could be identified by cataloging public T cell receptors. The study used immunosequencing to profile the T cell repertoires of under 700 subjects and linked those repertoires to cytomegalovirus serostatus. Besides the first cohort of approximately 710 subjects, a separate validation cohort made up of some 110 different subjects was used. The study combined high-throughput TCR immunosequencing, statistical association of individual TCRs with disease status, and machine learning to predict cytomegalovirus infection status. In a later analysis, previously published TCR beta repertoires from 550 to 700 donors were re-analyzed and high-resolution HLA genotyping was added so that TCR occurrence patterns could be studied. The later analysis used no new phenotypic data to find candidate immune exposures, relying instead on TCR beta sequences and their occurrence across donors. To decide whether each TCR beta V gene segment behaved as functional or pseudogenic, an earlier analysis of over 500 of the donors relied on high-throughput TCR beta sequencing. Alongside the repertoire data, information on donor age, sex, ethnicity and CMV serostatus was compiled. A later genetic analysis took genome-wide SNP genotypes for about three fifths of the roughly 670 donors and used that subset as a discovery cohort. All discovery cohort repertoires had been generated using a single sequencing platform. Both class I and class II loci were covered by HLA typing, at four-digit resolution. The number of donors typed differed by locus, with roughly 629-640 for A, B, C, DRB1 and DQB1, roughly 550 for DQA1, some 570 for DPA1, and approximately 470 for DPB1. Roughly 5 DR-DQ haplotypes were handled as single units for association and clustering because linkage in the cohort was strong. Among roughly 400 genotyped donors of the cohort, an average of around 250,000 unique TCR beta nucleotide sequences was sequenced per donor, of which 15% to 20% were non-productive. General conclusions and limits of the study: Most TCR sequences were seen in very few donors, while some public TCRs were found in many individuals. Presence/absence analyses assumed roughly uniform sequencing depth across donors, an assumption that may not hold. Three of the identified cytomegalovirus-associated TCR beta chains were confirmed in vitro to be specific for cytomegalovirus antigens. The cohort was sequenced for TCR beta chains only, and without alpha or paired-chain data the features that could be detected were limited. In a later genetic analysis, a missense DCLRE1C variant was associated with V-gene and J-gene trimming of TCR beta chains, and the association was replicated in an independent cohort. According to a later analysis, parvovirus B19, influenza, CMV and Epstein-Barr virus appeared linked to several top co-occurrence clusters. A further reported finding was that TCR beta sequences accurately predicted the HLA-A and HLA-B alleles for most subjects in the first cohort. Strong co-occurrence of HLA alleles, especially DR and DQ, made assigning TCR associations to individual alleles difficult. A cluster of highly shared sequence variants was judged likely to be a technical artifact of the sequencing pipeline. Broadly in line with IMGT annotations, most TCR beta V segments showed up in productive rearrangements about 87% or about 30% of the time in an earlier analysis of several hundred of the donors. Cytomegalovirus status was reported to be diagnosed by the classifier with high specificity and sensitivity in both the original and validation cohorts. The authors suggested that the approach could potentially be generalized to other disease states and immunological phenotypes. According to a later genetic analysis, donors in an Asian-associated ancestry cluster had fewer N-insertions in productive TCRs than the approximately 670-donor mean. Linkage disequilibrium might explain the correlated functional status among segregating V segments, but an unknown experimental factor could not be excluded. Because counts were too low, 15 to 20 rarely observed V segments, including chromosome 9 orphons, were excluded from the earlier analysis of around 640 of the donors. A later analysis found that most CMV-associated TCR beta chains appeared HLA-restricted, with HLA associations seemingly driven largely by CMV exposure. In the study, around 160 TCR beta chains were listed as associated with cytomegalovirus. Some IMGT-functional V segments, including TRBV6-2 and TRBV6-3, could not be distinguished by the 87-base-pair reads and were therefore excluded. In a later analysis, some 18,000 TCR beta sequences were associated with specific HLA alleles at a false discovery rate of 0.05. In a later analysis, HLA-associated TCR beta chains showed more clonal expansion and lower generation probabilities than non-associated chains that were equally common. Because HLA typing was missing for some donors at each locus, association tests included only the typed subset. In a later analysis, the rate of TCR association differed among HLA loci, with DRB1 alleles having the most associated TCRs and HLA-C alleles having the fewest. Immune exposure information for the cohort was limited to CMV serostatus.

In total, around 600 healthy bone marrow donors made up the cohort. Cohort members were all nominally healthy when sampled, although unrecorded immune exposures were likely present. The donor tested CMV seropositive and was one of the 289 seropositive cohort members. Every donor gave a peripheral blood sample, and the peripheral blood mononuclear cells from that sample were used for TCR beta sequencing. Genomic DNA extraction from the blood cell samples was performed with the Qiagen DNeasy Blood Extraction Kit. Libraries came from the immunoSEQ multiplex PCR assay. A mixture of 60 forward primers for TCR Vbeta segments and 13 reverse primers for TCR Jbeta segments was used in the multiplex PCR. Amplification of the CDR3 region of rearranged TCR beta genes was performed with a multiplex PCR assay on genomic DNA. On the Illumina HiSeq System, the amplified TCR beta libraries were sequenced as 87-base-pair reads. From the authors' description of their analysis: Across the 600 to 700 repertoires, a later analysis counted 78 million or so unique TCR beta chains, some 11 million of which were shared by at least two donors. Raw reads were error-corrected and collapsed into unique sequences with a nearest-neighbor algorithm that merged closely related sequences to remove PCR and sequencing errors. Alignment of CDR3 sequences to IMGT reference sequences was used to assign V, D and J gene segments. For a sequence to be retained, at least a six-nucleotide match to both a V gene segment and a J gene segment was required. A rearrangement was called productive if the CDR3 had no stop codons and remained in frame with V and J, and every other rearrangement was called non-productive. CDR3 was defined by IMGT convention, running from the second conserved V-encoded cysteine to the conserved J-encoded phenylalanine. The earlier analysis of 500 to 650 of the donors excluded any sequence lacking an unambiguous match to a single V gene segment. In an earlier analysis of approximately 590 of the donors, V segments were called functional above 56.7% productive rearrangements and were called segregating when the between-donor standard deviation exceeded 5%. A statistical classification framework was developed to diagnose cytomegalovirus status using the catalog of TCR beta chain sequences. In a later analysis, V and J genes were assigned by comparing TCR nucleotide sequences against IMGT/GENE-DB human TR gene sequences. The TCRdist pipeline was used in a later analysis to assign CDR3 sequences and most-parsimonious VDJ recombination scenarios. In a later analysis, each TCR beta chain was defined by its CDR3 amino acid sequence together with its V-gene family, and reads lacking a unique V-gene family were excluded. As a way to deal with suspected cross-contamination and a sequencing artifact, a later analysis dropped hundreds of nucleotide sequences that were highly shared and had low generation probability. A later analysis calculated a clonal expansion index for each public chain from normalized within-repertoire ranks of inferred template counts. A later analysis computed generation probabilities with a VDJ recombination model fitted to out-of-frame rearrangements, and checked the results against IGoR. In a later analysis, hypergeometric tests were used to score TCR-TCR, TCR-HLA and TCR-CMV co-occurrence, with a repertoire-size bias correction applied to TCR pairs. In a later analysis, false discovery rates were estimated by permuting HLA or CMV assignments 20 times. In a later analysis, co-occurring TCRs were grouped using DBSCAN, and TCRdist sequence similarity was added for clustering within HLA-allele-positive subsets. For co-occurrence clustering, repertoires with fewer than 30,000 or more than 120,000 public chains were excluded, along with five repertoires with anomalous nucleotide sharing. In TCRdb, the immuneACCESS table is reduced to in-frame sequences with V and J assigned. These tables do not hold every clone; where another copy was compared, an unresolved V gene accounts for under half, and the others remain unexplained. D and trimming were read from the DNA, whereas the V and J calls and clone size are those reported in that table. This sample gives roughly 99,000 clones in total; more than 60% of them show up just once. The top ten constitute approximately 16% of the sample.

Relative to germline, V is 5 bases shorter and J is 2 bases shorter, with 10 bases between their ends. The CDR3 numbers 13 residues from cysteine through phenylalanine. Of all the DNA, just the CDR3 is kept, 39 bases in frame from base 1. From the germline V gene, CDR1 is SGHDT and CDR2 is YYEEEE. A word on this clone: The antigen it recognizes is unknown. There are no base qualities to consult, and no much larger clone falls within one base.

The sample consisted of PBMCs. The receptor chain draws on TRBV5-6 and TRBJ1-1, and perhaps TRBD1 as D gene, on 6 matching bases. The TCR was taken from a man in his 60s in good health and CMV-seropositive. The CDR3 region reads CASSYRENTEAFF. The bases are TGTGCCAGCAGTTACAGGGAAAACACTGAAGCTTTCTTT.